Given below is one T cell receptor beta chain in context. V shed 0 bases and J shed 4 bases, with 9 bases lying between them. Germline CDR1 MNHEY, CDR2 SVGAGI. The CDR3 runs 14 residues. These data come from a study of blood T cell repertoires in COVID-19. About the study: Whether acute or convalescent, the COVID-19 samples came from the United States, Italy and Spain. T cells, B-cell-depleted T cells, or PBMCs supplied cDNA or gDNA.

Method: immunoSEQ multiplex PCR; TCRdb's copy keeps in-frame clones and lacks some. The table shows tens of thousands of clones, with 90% occurring only once. This sequence was found in a man aged 45-65 years with COVID-19, enrolled during active disease. The sequencing input was peripheral blood. The chain couples TRBV6-5 to TRBJ1-1; possible D gene TRBD1, 6 bases. Written as DNA, the CDR3 is TGTGCCAGCAGTTACTCGGGGGGGCCCACTGAAGCTTTCTTT. Its translation is CASSYSGGPTEAFF.